This T cell receptor (beta chain) was recovered during a study of blood T cells in healthy people across ages. Findings and limits, study-wide: A strong correlation was seen between TCR beta diversity and naive T cell percentage. Researchers said unsorted PBMCs prevented a conclusive naive versus antigen-experienced comparison.

Each donor supplied roughly 9.1 milliliters of peripheral blood. This clonotype was detected once. As yet, its antigen is unknown. V lost 0 bases, J lost 4 bases, and 13 bases lay in between. The CDR3 loop spans 16 amino acids. The germline CDR1 and CDR2 sequences are MGHRA and YSYEKL. Primers used in a second PCR of roughly 6 to 11 cycles were a sample-barcoded 5' primer and a J-beta primer mix. Each TCR beta cDNA got a 12-nucleotide random molecular identifier. TCRdb fed the 5' RACE reads into MiXCR, producing one record per CDR3 protein. Among about 1.4 million distinct CDR3 sequences listed, around 55% were seen once.

The receptor comes from a young man in good health. The material sequenced was blood. V gene TRBV4-1 combines with J gene TRBJ1-5, with TRBD1 as a possible D gene (5 bases). The CDR3 sequence is CASSQDWAGMNQPQHF. The CDR3 DNA reads as TGCGCCAGCAGCCAAGATTGGGCAGGGATGAATCAGCCCCAGCATTTT.